Presented here are 31 T cell receptor beta chains from one specimen sequenced in a study of identical twins. TCRdb re-analysed the 5' RACE reads in MiXCR, keeping a single row per CDR3 protein. The sample shows 250,000 or so distinct CDR3 sequences, around 6.6% of them seen only once. The sample was also linked to a second study, of yellow fever vaccine responses in identical twins.

Sequencing was carried out using memory (CD45RO+) T cells sorted from blood. The receptors shown here come from a woman younger than 35 in good health.

This clonotype came up a few times. The chain joins TRBV2 to TRBJ2-7, with 7 bases lining up with TRBD1. CDR3 length: 14 amino acids. CDR1 SNHLY and CDR2 FYNNEI come from the germline V gene. With V trimmed by 3 bases and J by 5 bases, 7 bases remained unmatched. The CDR3 DNA reads as TGTGCCAGCAGTGAGCTCCGGGACAGCAACGAGCAGTACTTC. Translating gives CASSELRDSNEQYF. Supplemented by reference TRBV2 and TRBJ2-7, the full variable domain reads EPEVTQTPSHQVTQMGQEVILRCVPISNHLYFYWYRQILGQKVEFLVSFYNNEISEKSEIFDDQFSVERPDGSNFTLKIRSTKLEDSAMYFCASSELRDSNEQYFGPGTRLTVT.

In its sample, this clonotype was seen many times. The chain couples TRBV6-4 to TRBJ2-1; D is unresolved. The CDR3 extends over 16 amino acids. V lost 3 bases to trimming and J lost 6 bases, with 18 bases between them. The germline gives CDR1 MRHNA, CDR2 SNTAGT. The CDR3 DNA sequence: TGTGCCAGCAGTGAATCAGAGGAAGGTGCTTCCAATGAGCAGTTCTTC. It translates to CASSESEEGASNEQFF.

This clonotype was detected many times. The CDR3 spells CASSQIWVGTGELFF. The CDR3 coding sequence is TGTGCCAGCAGCCAAATCTGGGTTGGCACCGGGGAGCTGTTTTTT. The chain links TRBV11-2 to TRBJ2-2; D unresolved. Germline V gives CDR1 SGHAT, CDR2 FQNNGV. The CDR3 is 15 residues long. Trimming took off 5 bases at V and 4 bases at J, with 14 bases between the two ends.

The chain couples TRBV6-5 to TRBJ1-4; 9 bases agree with TRBD1. Looked up from germline, CDR1 is MNHEY and CDR2 is SVGAGI. The CDR3 is 15 amino acids. The trim removed 3 bases at V and 8 bases at J, leaving 7 bases unmatched. This CDR3 reads CASSYQQGAREKLFF. CDR3 nucleotide sequence: TGTGCCAGCAGTTATCAACAGGGGGCCCGGGAAAAACTGTTTTTT.

This clonotype was observed at least ten times. The rearrangement links TRBV28 to TRBJ1-3, with D possibly being TRBD1 (6 bases). The CDR3 runs 18 residues. Germline V gives CDR1 MDHEN, CDR2 SYDVKM. V lost 6 bases and J lost 3, with 24 bases in between. CDR3 in amino acids: CASSQGLRGASRGNTIYF. CDR3 nucleotide sequence: TGTGCCAGCAGCCAGGGCCTGAGGGGGGCGAGCCGTGGAAACACCATATATTTT.

This clonotype was recorded at least ten times. The chain has TRBV6-1 and TRBJ1-6, with a tentative D call TRBD1 (6 bases). CDR3 size: 16 residues. Germline CDR1 is MNHNS and CDR2 is SASEGT. The V and J ends lost 6 bases and 3 bases respectively, with 15 bases between them. CDR3 sequence reads: CASSRTGFNYNSPLHF. The CDR3, as DNA: TGTGCCAGCAGCCGCACAGGGTTCAACTATAATTCACCCCTCCACTTT.

The chain is built from TRBV28 and TRBJ2-7, with D possibly TRBD2 on 5 matching bases. Between the trimmed V and J ends, which lost 3 bases and 4 bases, there was a span of 16 bases. The CDR3 length is 15 residues. Germline V lookup: CDR1 MDHEN, CDR2 SYDVKM. The CDR3: CASSFERLRGYEQYF. CDR3 DNA: TGTGCCAGCAGTTTTGAGCGTCTCCGGGGTTACGAGCAGTACTTC.

By sample fraction, this clonotype is medium-sized. This rearrangement joins TRBV12-3 or TRBV12-4 to TRBJ2-5; possibly TRBD1 for D (6 bases). The CDR3 covers 12 residues. The ends were cut back, 2 bases at V and 5 bases at J, with 6 bases in the middle. Here the CDR3 DNA reads TGTGCCAGCAGTTTAACAGGGGAGACCCAGTACTTC. Translation: CASSLTGETQYF.

The CDR3 nucleotides are TGTGCCACCAGATGGTTAAAAGAGCAGTTCTTC. This gives the protein CATRWLKEQFF. The gene calls are TRBV28 and TRBJ2-1, with D unresolved. This CDR3 comprises 11 residues. Germline CDR1 is MDHEN and CDR2 is SYDVKM. Trimming pared 10 bases from V and 10 bases from J, leaving 14 bases between.

This chain links TRBV5-5 with TRBJ1-5, with D hard to call. V was cut by 4 bases and J by 0 bases, with 11 bases left in between. The CDR3 covers 15 residues. The germline gives CDR1 SGHKS, CDR2 YYEKEE (reference sequence). The CDR3 sequence: CASSKDPNSNQPQHF. CDR3 sequence (DNA): TGTGCCAGCAGCAAGGACCCCAATAGCAATCAGCCCCAGCATTTT.

This clonotype was counted only a few times. The chain has TRBV10-3 and TRBJ2-3; D may be TRBD1 (6 bases). Germline-derived CDR1 and CDR2 are ENHRY and SYGVKD. CDR3 length: 15 amino acids. Trimming took 10 bases from V and 2 from J, leaving 19 bases between them. CDR3 nucleotides: TGTGCCACCCGGGACACCACTAAGACCACAGATACGCAGTATTTT. Translated: CATRDTTKTTDTQYF.

The CDR3 DNA follows: TGCGCCAGCAGCTTTCTAAAAGAGACCCAGTACTTC. It codes for CASSFLKETQYF. The gene calls are TRBV5-1 and TRBJ2-5; no definite D call. The CDR3 has 12 residues. The V gene's germline CDR1 is SGHRS and CDR2 YFSETQ. The V and J ends lost 2 bases and 3 bases respectively, with 5 bases between them. The full variable domain, completed using reference TRBV5-1 and TRBJ2-5, is KAGVTQTPRYLIKTRGQQVTLSCSPISGHRSVSWYQQTPGQGLQFLFEYFSETQRNKGNFPGRFSGRQFSNSRSEMNVSTLELGDSALYLCASSFLKETQYFGPGTRLLVL.

This clonotype was seen a handful of times. The V and J genes are TRBV6-1 and TRBJ2-7; maybe TRBD1 (6 bases). The CDR3 sequence is 16 residues long. Between the trimmed V and J ends, which lost 6 bases and 0 bases, there was a span of 18 bases. Germline V gene sequence: CDR1 MNHNS, CDR2 SASEGT. The CDR3 loop reads CASSLTGTPNSYEQYF. In nucleotides, the CDR3 is TGTGCCAGCAGCTTGACCGGGACACCGAACTCCTACGAGCAGTACTTC.

This clonotype has at least ten counts. The chain combines TRBV3-1 with TRBJ1-4; weak D call: TRBD1 (5 bases). Germline loops: CDR1 LGHDT, CDR2 YNNKEL (reference sequence). V lost 0 bases and J lost 2, with 22 bases in between. The CDR3 length is 20 residues. In DNA, the CDR3 is TGTGCCAGCAGCCAAGAGTCGGTTGCAGGGTTAATCGGTACTAATGAAAAACTGTTTTTT. Protein product: CASSQESVAGLIGTNEKLFF.

The V call is TRBV10-3, the J call TRBJ1-1; D call uncertain. Trimming took off 2 bases at V and 1 base at J, with 5 bases between the two ends. The CDR3 covers 13 residues. Looked up from germline, CDR1 is ENHRY and CDR2 is SYGVKD. This CDR3 is CAISEVGNTEAFF. The CDR3 DNA is TGTGCCATCAGTGAGGTGGGGAACACTGAAGCTTTCTTT.

This clonotype was detected ten times or more. The chain has TRBV7-9 and TRBJ2-1; 8 positions agree with TRBD1. Germline V gene lookup returns CDR1 SEHNR and CDR2 FQNEAQ (reference sequence). V gave up 5 bases and J gave up 5 bases; unmatched junction bases: 11. The CDR3 runs 16 residues. This CDR3 is CASSNPGTGLDNEQFF. The CDR3 DNA follows: TGTGCCAGCAGCAATCCCGGGACAGGTCTGGACAATGAGCAGTTCTTC.

This clonotype was detected many times. V is TRBV5-6 and J is TRBJ1-1; D is unresolved. The CDR3 sequence is 14 residues long. Germline CDR1 reads SGHDT; CDR2 reads YYEEEE. Trimming removed 7 bases from V and 2 bases from J, with 15 bases in between. The CDR3: CASADNPDNTEAFF. The CDR3 nucleotides read TGTGCCAGCGCTGATAACCCGGATAACACTGAAGCTTTCTTT.

This chain joins TRBV20-1 and TRBJ2-5; tentatively, D is TRBD2 (6 bases). Trimming pared 5 bases from V and 5 bases from J, leaving 18 bases between. Germline V CDR1 and CDR2: DFQATT, SNEGSKA (reference sequence). CDR3 length: 14 residues. CDR3: CSAVPLREGETQYF. In DNA form, the CDR3 reads TGCAGTGCTGTCCCCTTGCGGGAAGGGGAGACCCAGTACTTC.

The table lists this clonotype with a few counts. The V gene is TRBV3-1, the J gene TRBJ2-5, with a tentative D call TRBD1 (5 bases). V was pared by 2 bases and J by 2 bases, with 9 bases between. This CDR3 has 14 residues. In germline, CDR1 is LGHDT, CDR2 YNNKEL (reference sequence). The CDR3 here is CASSQWQGQETQYF. The CDR3 bases are TGTGCCAGCAGCCAATGGCAGGGTCAAGAGACCCAGTACTTC.

This clonotype has more than one count but fewer than ten. The CDR3 bases are TGCAGTGCGGGCAGGGGAAATTCACCCCTCCACTTT. Residues: CSAGRGNSPLHF. This chain joins TRBV20-1 and TRBJ1-6, with D perhaps TRBD1 (6 bases). This CDR3 has 12 residues. Trimming pared 6 bases from V and 7 bases from J, leaving 10 bases between. Germline-derived CDR1 and CDR2 are DFQATT and SNEGSKA (reference sequence).

This clonotype occurred a few times. The chain carries TRBV28 and TRBJ2-7; TRBD1 matches 10 bases. J was trimmed by 2 bases and V by 3 bases; bases with no gene match: 4. This CDR3 has 15 residues. The germline V gene encodes CDR1 MDHEN and CDR2 SYDVKM. CDR3 nucleotides: TGTGCCAGCAGTTTTTCCGGGACAGGGGCCTACGAGCAGTACTTC. Its translation is CASSFSGTGAYEQYF.

This clonotype came up many times. V is TRBV12-3 or TRBV12-4 and J is TRBJ1-1; D ambiguous. The CDR3 spans 12 residues. V lost 6 bases and J lost 3, with 8 bases in between. CDR3 in amino acids: CASRPRHTEAFF. The CDR3 region has the DNA TGTGCCAGCAGGCCCAGGCACACTGAAGCTTTCTTT.

This chain uses TRBV28 with TRBJ2-7; TRBD1 matches at 9 bases. The CDR3 loop spans 14 amino acids. The V gene's germline CDR1 is MDHEN and CDR2 SYDVKM. With 6 bases clipped from V and 3 bases from J, the junction kept 6 bases outside the gene matches. The CDR3 nucleotides are TGTGCCAGCAGGGTCACAGGGGGCCACTACGAGCAGTACTTC. It is translated as CASRVTGGHYEQYF.

This chain joins TRBV28 and TRBJ2-5, with a possible D match to TRBD1 (5 bases). The CDR3 is 14 residues long. Germline V gene sequence: CDR1 MDHEN, CDR2 SYDVKM. Trimming stripped 5 bases from V and 5 bases from J, with 15 bases between. The CDR3 sequence: CASSPLAGLETQYF. Here the CDR3 DNA reads TGTGCCAGCAGTCCTCTCGCAGGGTTGGAGACCCAGTACTTC.

The genes are TRBV7-9 and TRBJ1-1, with D perhaps matching TRBD1 (5 bases). This CDR3 is built from 16 residues. Looked up from germline, CDR1 is SEHNR and CDR2 is FQNEAQ (reference sequence). V was cut by 3 bases and J by 6 bases, with 20 bases left in between. In DNA, the CDR3 is TGTGCCAGCAGCTTTGCCATTGACAGTCGAGGGGCTGAAGCTTTCTTT. It encodes CASSFAIDSRGAEAFF.

The chain carries TRBV7-8 and TRBJ2-7, with D unclear. Germline loops: CDR1 SGHVS, CDR2 FQNEAQ. Trimming left V 4 bases short and J 4 bases short, with 20 bases between. The CDR3 is 16 residues long. CDR3 bases: TGTGCCAGCAGCTCCCGATGGAGTCGATCTACTTACGAGCAGTACTTC. This sequence encodes CASSSRWSRSTYEQYF. Filled out from reference TRBV7-8 and TRBJ2-7, the complete variable domain reads GAGVSQSPRYKVAKRGQDVALRCDPISGHVSLFWYQQALGQGPEFLTYFQNEAQLDKSGLPSDRFFAERPEGSVSTLKIQRTQQEDSAVYLCASSSRWSRSTYEQYFGPGTRLTVT.

This clonotype was seen at least ten times. This chain uses TRBV7-2 with TRBJ2-2; 8 bases are a match to TRBD1. Germline V gene sequence: CDR1 SGHTA, CDR2 FQGNSA. The CDR3 contains 15 residues. V was clipped by 5 bases and J by 2 bases; unmatched bases: 4. In nucleotides, the CDR3 is TGTGCCAGCAGCCCAGGGGGCACCAACACCGGGGAGCTGTTTTTT. This encodes CASSPGGTNTGELFF.

CDR3 nucleotides: TGTGCCAGCAGTGCCTTCGGACAGGGAGGCAATGAGCAGTTCTTC. Translating gives CASSAFGQGGNEQFF. V and J are TRBV25-1 and TRBJ2-1, with 8 bases matching TRBD1. CDR3 length: 15 residues. The germline V gene has CDR1 MGHDK and CDR2 SYGVNS. J was trimmed by 6 bases and V by 4 bases; bases with no gene match: 8.

The chain uses TRBV5-6 and TRBJ2-5; 9 nucleotides align to TRBD1. Germline V gene data show CDR1 as SGHDT and CDR2 as YYEEEE. The V gene end was trimmed by 4 bases and the J gene end by 5 bases; junction bases not matched to a gene: 6. This CDR3 contains 14 residues. The CDR3 DNA sequence: TGTGCCAGCAGCCCCAAAGGGACAGGGGAGACCCAGTACTTC. This sequence encodes CASSPKGTGETQYF. The full variable domain, rest sourced from reference TRBV5-6 and TRBJ2-5, is DAGVTQSPTHLIKTRGQQVTLRCSPKSGHDTVSWYQQALGQGPQFIFQYYEEEERQRGNFPDRFSGHQFPNYSSELNVNALLLGDSALYLCASSPKGTGETQYFGPGTRLLVL.

This chain links TRBV28 with TRBJ2-4, with 9 bases matching TRBD1. CDR3 length: 17 amino acids. V lost 6 bases and J lost 0; bases outside the gene matches: 9. Germline V lookup: CDR1 MDHEN, CDR2 SYDVKM. CDR3 in amino acids: CASRQQGASGAKNIQYF. CDR3 DNA: TGTGCCAGCAGGCAACAGGGGGCGTCGGGAGCCAAAAACATTCAGTACTTC.

The gene calls are TRBV7-2 and TRBJ2-1, with D possibly matching TRBD2 (6 bases). The CDR3 loop spans 15 amino acids. The germline V and J ends were trimmed by 0 bases and 4 bases, with 10 bases remaining between them. Germline CDR1 SGHTA, CDR2 FQGNSA. CDR3 amino acids: CASSLAGGKYNEQFF. The CDR3 region has the DNA TGTGCCAGCAGCTTAGCGGGAGGCAAATACAATGAGCAGTTCTTC.